This T cell receptor (beta chain) appears in the sequencing data of a study of T cell responses to AZD1222 COVID-19 vaccine. Only in-frame clones appear in the TCRdb table, and some are missing; sequencing was by immunoSEQ multiplex PCR. The sample has fewer than 90,000 clones; about 86% are singletons. With 3 bases removed from V and 0 bases from J, the gap between germline ends came to 21 bases. The CDR3 sequence is 18 residues long. In germline, CDR1 is SGHVS, CDR2 FQNEAQ. V is TRBV7-8 and J is TRBJ2-7, with D perhaps being TRBD1 or TRBD2 (6 bases each). Sequencing used peripheral blood, obtained 28 days after the second AZD1222 dose. This TCR came from an adult who received the AZD1222 COVID-19 vaccine. The CDR3 nucleotides are TGTGCCAGCAGCTTTTTAGGGGGGATAAGCCTTAGCTCCTACGAGCAGTACTTC. This gives the protein CASSFLGGISLSSYEQYF. The full variable domain, in which reference TRBV7-8 and TRBJ2-7 provide the parts outside the CDR3, is GAGVSQSPRYKVAKRGQDVALRCDPISGHVSLFWYQQALGQGPEFLTYFQNEAQLDKSGLPSDRFFAERPEGSVSTLKIQRTQQEDSAVYLCASSFLGGISLSSYEQYFGPGTRLTVT.